These 32 T cell receptor beta chains were sequenced from one sample in a study of cytomegalovirus exposure and HLA in healthy donors. The PCR used 60 Vbeta and 13 Jbeta primers. Assay used: immunoSEQ multiplex PCR; TCRdb lists only in-frame clones, some missing. The sample includes roughly 160,000 clones, 75% to 90% of them seen just once. Input material: PBMCs. All receptors derive from a boy younger than 10 in good health and CMV-seronegative.

This clone showed up just a few times. The chain joins TRBV27 to TRBJ1-1; 9 bases fit TRBD1. The CDR3 has 17 amino acids. Germline V gene sequence: CDR1 MNHEY, CDR2 SMNVEV (reference sequence). With 6 bases clipped from V and 0 bases from J, the junction kept 11 bases outside the gene matches. CDR3 region: CASSPLGQGRMNTEAFF. CDR3 nucleotides: TGTGCCAGCAGCCCACTCGGACAGGGGCGAATGAACACTGAAGCTTTCTTT.

This rearrangement joins TRBV29-1 to TRBJ2-5, with D unresolved. CDR3 length: 10 residues. V was pared by 2 bases and J by 5 bases, with 3 bases between. Germline lookup yields CDR1 SQVTM and CDR2 ANQGSEA. For the CDR3, the DNA is TGCAGCGTTGAACCGGAGACCCAGTACTTC. This encodes CSVEPETQYF.

This sequence joins TRBV18 and TRBJ1-4, with D unclear. The CDR3 contains 15 residues. Trimming shortened V by 6 bases and J by 1 base, and 12 bases separated the two germline ends. Germline CDR1 is KGHSH and CDR2 is LQKENI. CDR3 nucleotide sequence: TGTGCCAGCTCGCTGGGAGGTGGAACTAATGAAAAACTGTTTTTT. Its protein product is CASSLGGGTNEKLFF.

The rearrangement joins TRBV4-1 to TRBJ2-3, with D perhaps TRBD1 (6 bases). Germline CDR1 MGHRA, CDR2 YSYEKL. Trimming took 1 base from V and 2 from J, leaving 13 bases between them. This CDR3 has 16 amino acids. The CDR3 region is CASSQGLGGITDTQYF. In DNA form, the CDR3 reads TGCGCCAGCAGCCAAGGTTTAGGGGGTATCACAGATACGCAGTATTTT.

The chain combines TRBV5-1 with TRBJ2-1; D is possibly TRBD2 (6 bases). This CDR3 region has 17 residues. CDR1 and CDR2 (germline): SGHRS, YFSETQ. Deletions cut 0 bases from V and 2 bases from J, with 15 bases between. CDR3 in amino acids: CASSLGGAGLTYNEQFF. The DNA for the CDR3 is TGCGCCAGCAGCTTGGGCGGGGCAGGGTTGACCTACAATGAGCAGTTCTTC.

V usage is TRBV2 and J usage is TRBJ1-2, with D tentatively TRBD1 (6 bases). Between the trimmed V and J ends, which lost 10 bases and 6 bases, there was a span of 27 bases. The CDR3 covers 16 residues. Germline V gene data show CDR1 as SNHLY and CDR2 as FYNNEI. In nucleotides, the CDR3 is TGTGCCATCCAATTTCAAAAGACAGGCCCCGCGAATGGCTACACCTTC. Its protein is CAIQFQKTGPANGYTF.

The rearrangement joins TRBV4-1 to TRBJ2-5, with 11 bases lining up with TRBD1. The trim removed 1 base at V and 5 bases at J, leaving 9 bases unmatched. The CDR3 length is 17 residues. In germline, CDR1 is MGHRA, CDR2 YSYEKL. CDR3 DNA: TGCGCCAGCAGCCAAGCCCGAGGACAGGGGGCAGGGGAGACCCAGTACTTC. Its translation: CASSQARGQGAGETQYF.

The gene calls are TRBV5-1 and TRBJ2-1, with 12 bases identical to TRBD2. The CDR3 has 16 residues. The trim removed 0 bases at V and 10 bases at J, leaving 8 bases unmatched. CDR1 and CDR2 (germline): SGHRS, YFSETQ. The CDR3 DNA follows: TGCGCCAGCAGCTTGGAGACTAGCGGGAGAAGTAGGGAGCAGTTCTTC. Translating gives CASSLETSGRSREQFF.

This chain connects TRBV28 to TRBJ2-1; 9 bases fit TRBD2. The trim removed 6 bases at V and 9 bases at J, leaving 15 bases unmatched. Germline V gives CDR1 MDHEN, CDR2 SYDVKM. The CDR3 runs to 16 residues. In DNA form, the CDR3 reads TGTGCCAGCAGACCATGGTATCAGCGGGAGGCGGCTGAGCAGTTCTTC. It codes for CASRPWYQREAAEQFF.

Worth noting for this clone: The sample carries other DNA sequences with the same CDR3. The chain combines TRBV28 with TRBJ2-3; 10 bases are shared with TRBD2. The CDR3 has 15 residues. From germline, CDR1 is MDHEN and CDR2 SYDVKM. After removal of 3 bases from V and 0 bases from J, the junction contained 0 bases not matched to a gene. CDR3 DNA sequence: TGTGCCAGCAGTTTTAGCGGGGGGAGCACAGATACGCAGTATTTT. The encoded protein is CASSFSGGSTDTQYF.

As regards this clone: The sample carries other DNA sequences with the same CDR3. The chain couples TRBV28 to TRBJ2-7, with D possibly being TRBD1 (6 bases). The CDR3 has 13 residues. Per the germline V gene, CDR1 is MDHEN and CDR2 is SYDVKM. V gave up 8 bases and J gave up 7 bases, with 18 bases separating them. The CDR3 loop reads CASSDSLTGEQYF. CDR3 coding DNA: TGTGCCAGCTCGGACAGCCTTACGGGGGAGCAGTACTTC.

This sequence joins TRBV4-1 and TRBJ2-3, with 8 positions matching TRBD2. CDR3 length: 16 amino acids. The ends lost 1 base at V and 0 bases at J; junction bases unmatched: 3. The germline V gene encodes CDR1 MGHRA and CDR2 YSYEKL. The CDR3 loop is CASSQGVAGSTDTQYF. The DNA for the CDR3 is TGCGCCAGCAGCCAAGGGGTAGCGGGGAGCACAGATACGCAGTATTTT.

V gene TRBV5-1 combines with J gene TRBJ2-3, with TRBD2 matching over 13 bases. Germline V CDR1 and CDR2: SGHRS, YFSETQ. V dropped 2 bases and J dropped 4; count of bases not matched to a gene: 4. The CDR3 consists of 16 residues. DNA for the CDR3: TGCGCCAGCAGCTTACTAGCGGGGGGGCCTTCAGATACGCAGTATTTT. Residues: CASSLLAGGPSDTQYF.

The chain carries TRBV29-1 and TRBJ1-5; maybe TRBD1 (6 bases). The CDR3 contains 12 residues. V was cut by 4 bases and J by 2 bases, with 6 bases left in between. Germline CDR1 is SQVTM and CDR2 is ANQGSEA. CDR3 sequence: CSVGTGNQPQHF. In DNA form, the CDR3 reads TGCAGCGTTGGGACAGGCAATCAGCCCCAGCATTTT.

This rearrangement joins TRBV6-5 to TRBJ1-2, with a possible D match to TRBD1 (5 bases). The germline V gene encodes CDR1 MNHEY and CDR2 SVGAGI. V lost 4 bases, J lost 0 bases, and 15 bases lay in between. This CDR3 has 16 residues. CDR3 nucleotides: TGTGCCAGCAGTTCCGTTCTGGGGGGTACTAACTATGGCTACACCTTC. Translation: CASSSVLGGTNYGYTF.

The chain joins TRBV5-6 to TRBJ2-5; 7 nucleotides agree with TRBD1. The germline CDR1 and CDR2 sequences are SGHDT and YYEEEE. J gave up 2 bases and V 3 bases, and 10 bases lay outside the gene matches. The CDR3 has 16 amino acids. For the CDR3, the DNA is TGTGCCAGCAGCTCTGTCAGGGGGACGATACAAGAGACCCAGTACTTC. It yields the protein CASSSVRGTIQETQYF. The whole variable domain, filled in from reference TRBV5-6 and TRBJ2-5, reads DAGVTQSPTHLIKTRGQQVTLRCSPKSGHDTVSWYQQALGQGPQFIFQYYEEEERQRGNFPDRFSGHQFPNYSSELNVNALLLGDSALYLCASSSVRGTIQETQYFGPGTRLLVL.

Points on this clone: Distinct nucleotide sequences in the sample also encode this CDR3. The chain links TRBV20-1 to TRBJ1-2, with 11 bases lining up with TRBD1. V lost 6 bases and J lost 8; bases outside the gene matches: 2. The germline V gene has CDR1 DFQATT and CDR2 SNEGSKA (reference sequence). This CDR3 region has 11 residues. CDR3 in amino acids: CSAGTGGGYTF. CDR3 coding DNA: TGCAGTGCCGGGACAGGGGGAGGCTACACCTTC.

V usage is TRBV23-1 and J usage is TRBJ2-7; 8 positions agree with TRBD1. TRBV23-1 is an open reading frame whose function is uncertain. The length of the CDR3 is 18 residues. Trimming at V came to 2 bases and at J to 4 bases, leaving 16 bases not matched to a gene. CDR3 sequence: CASSQEGQGRRGKYEQYV. CDR3 bases: TGCGCCAGCAGTCAAGAAGGACAGGGCCGTAGGGGAAAATACGAGCAGTACGTC.

This clone was counted a single time. The chain combines TRBV7-2 with TRBJ2-1, with D possibly matching TRBD2 (6 bases). V lost 2 bases and J lost 10, with 15 bases in between. CDR1 and CDR2 (germline): SGHTA, FQGNSA. There are 14 residues in the CDR3. CDR3 sequence: CASSLRERYEEQFF. As DNA, the CDR3 is TGTGCCAGCAGCTTACGGGAGCGGTACGAGGAGCAGTTCTTC.

This clone has just a few counts. The chain combines TRBV27 with TRBJ2-2; D gene unclear. The CDR3 is 13 residues long. In germline, CDR1 is MNHEY, CDR2 SMNVEV (reference sequence). Trimming left V 0 bases short and J 7 bases short, with 6 bases between. The chain's CDR3 is CASSLSAIGELFF. CDR3 DNA: TGTGCCAGCAGTTTATCAGCAATCGGGGAGCTGTTTTTT.

The V call is TRBV28, the J call TRBJ1-5; D not resolved. Deletions cut 2 bases from V and 3 bases from J, with 8 bases between. Germline V CDR1 and CDR2: MDHEN, SYDVKM. The CDR3 runs to 14 residues. For the CDR3, the DNA is TGTGCCAGCAGTTTACTCGGTAACAATCAGCCCCAGCATTTT. Protein sequence: CASSLLGNNQPQHF. The entire variable domain, with the rest obtained from reference TRBV28 and TRBJ1-5, is as follows: DVKVTQSSRYLVKRTGEKVFLECVQDMDHENMFWYRQDPGLGLRLIYFSYDVKMKEKGDIPEGYSVSREKKERFSLILESASTNQTSMYLCASSLLGNNQPQHFGDGTRLSIL.

This sequence joins TRBV14 and TRBJ2-3; a weak D match, TRBD2 (6 bases). V was cut by 0 bases and J by 14 bases, with 15 bases left in between. The CDR3 is 13 amino acids. Germline V gives CDR1 SGHDN, CDR2 FVKESK. The DNA of the CDR3 is TGTGCCAGCAGCCAAGATCTTCGGGAGATATGGTATTTT. The encoded protein is CASSQDLREIWYF.

This chain uses TRBV28 with TRBJ1-1; TRBD1 might be the D (6 bases). Germline CDR1 and CDR2: MDHEN and SYDVKM. The CDR3 has 14 amino acids. The V end lost 6 bases, the J end lost 3 bases, and 14 bases lay between the germline ends. The CDR3 reads CASRTGPWDTEAFF. CDR3 nucleotide sequence: TGTGCCAGCAGAACAGGGCCCTGGGACACTGAAGCTTTCTTT.

This chain uses TRBV27 with TRBJ1-3; D possibly corresponds to TRBD1 (5 bases). This CDR3 has 14 amino acids. Trimming took off 5 bases at V and 0 bases at J, with 8 bases between the two ends. CDR1 is MNHEY and CDR2 is SMNVEV in the germline V gene (reference sequence). DNA for the CDR3: TGTGCCAGCAGTGTGACAGTCTCTGGAAACACCATATATTTT. Translated: CASSVTVSGNTIYF.

This clone appeared once. This chain links TRBV6-5 with TRBJ1-6; TRBD1 aligns across 7 bases. The V gene's germline CDR1 is MNHEY and CDR2 SVGAGI. The junction had 5 bases not matched to a gene; V was cut back by 0 bases and J by 9 bases. The CDR3 is made up of 15 amino acids. The CDR3 DNA is TGTGCCAGCAGTTACTCCGGGACAGAGTTTTCACCCCTCCACTTT. Residues: CASSYSGTEFSPLHF.

V is TRBV30 and J is TRBJ2-2; TRBD2 matches 8 bases. Germline trimming cut 7 bases from V and 4 bases from J; bases unmatched to any gene: 8. The CDR3 consists of 14 residues. Looked up from germline, CDR1 is GTSNPN and CDR2 is SVGIG (reference sequence). CDR3 sequence: CASFSGVGTGELFF. The CDR3 nucleotides read TGTGCCTCCTTTAGCGGGGTCGGCACCGGGGAGCTGTTTTTT. Looking up the rest from reference TRBV30 and TRBJ2-2 gives the full variable domain: SQTIHQWPATLVQPVGSPLSLECTVEGTSNPNLYWYRQAAGRGLQLLFYSVGIGQISSEVPQNLSASRPQDRQFILSSKKLLLSDSGFYLCASFSGVGTGELFFGEGSRLTVL.

The V gene is TRBV5-4, the J gene TRBJ2-7, with D possibly matching TRBD2 (5 bases). Looked up from germline, CDR1 is SGHNT and CDR2 is YYREEE (reference sequence). The CDR3 has 12 residues. Trimming removed 4 bases from V and 2 bases from J, with 7 bases in between. CDR3 residues: CASSPGTYEQYF. For the CDR3, the DNA is TGTGCCAGCAGCCCCGGGACCTACGAGCAGTACTTC.

This clone was seen once. The chain carries TRBV7-2 and TRBJ1-4; D may be TRBD1 (6 bases). In germline, CDR1 is SGHTA, CDR2 FQGNSA. The CDR3 contains 18 residues. V shed 1 base and J shed 0 bases, with 15 bases lying between them. The CDR3 bases are TGTGCCAGCAGCTTAGAACAGGGACCTCTCCCAACTAATGAAAAACTGTTTTTT. Protein product: CASSLEQGPLPTNEKLFF.

The V gene is TRBV5-6, the J gene TRBJ2-2; 7 bases line up with TRBD2. The J segment lost 8 bases and the V segment lost 4 bases, leaving 8 bases of the junction unmatched. The CDR3 covers 14 residues. Germline V gives CDR1 SGHDT, CDR2 YYEEEE. In DNA, the CDR3 is TGTGCCAGCAGCCTGCGCGGGGGAGAGGGGGAGCTGTTTTTT. It is translated as CASSLRGGEGELFF. Full variable domain (missing parts from reference TRBV5-6 and TRBJ2-2): DAGVTQSPTHLIKTRGQQVTLRCSPKSGHDTVSWYQQALGQGPQFIFQYYEEEERQRGNFPDRFSGHQFPNYSSELNVNALLLGDSALYLCASSLRGGEGELFFGEGSRLTVL.

A word on this clone: The germline gene is not matched at one end of the junction; a read error may be the cause. The chain links TRBV7-7 to TRBJ2-2, with D possibly TRBD1 on 6 matching bases. This CDR3 is 15 amino acids long. Germline-derived CDR1 and CDR2 are SSHAT and FNYEAQ (reference sequence). CDR3 DNA: TGTGCTAGCAACTTACCGGGAAGGACAGCCGGGGAGCTGTTTTTT. Translated: CASNLPGRTAGELFF.

Points on this clone: The junction does not match germline at one end; this may be a read error. The rearrangement uses TRBV11-3 and TRBJ2-5; D unresolved. The CDR3 sequence is 13 residues long. Looked up from germline, CDR1 is SGHNT and CDR2 is YENEEA. CDR3 sequence reads: CASSLSHGEAQYF. The DNA of the CDR3 is TGTGCCAGCAGTCTCTCCCACGGAGAGGCCCAGTACTTC.

This chain joins TRBV28 and TRBJ2-5; TRBD2 agrees at 10 bases. CDR3 size: 15 residues. Germline V gene lookup returns CDR1 MDHEN and CDR2 SYDVKM. With 8 bases clipped from V and 3 bases from J, the junction kept 9 bases outside the gene matches. This CDR3 is CASRGIAGGKETQYF. For the CDR3, the DNA is TGTGCCAGCCGGGGCATAGCGGGAGGTAAAGAGACCCAGTACTTC.